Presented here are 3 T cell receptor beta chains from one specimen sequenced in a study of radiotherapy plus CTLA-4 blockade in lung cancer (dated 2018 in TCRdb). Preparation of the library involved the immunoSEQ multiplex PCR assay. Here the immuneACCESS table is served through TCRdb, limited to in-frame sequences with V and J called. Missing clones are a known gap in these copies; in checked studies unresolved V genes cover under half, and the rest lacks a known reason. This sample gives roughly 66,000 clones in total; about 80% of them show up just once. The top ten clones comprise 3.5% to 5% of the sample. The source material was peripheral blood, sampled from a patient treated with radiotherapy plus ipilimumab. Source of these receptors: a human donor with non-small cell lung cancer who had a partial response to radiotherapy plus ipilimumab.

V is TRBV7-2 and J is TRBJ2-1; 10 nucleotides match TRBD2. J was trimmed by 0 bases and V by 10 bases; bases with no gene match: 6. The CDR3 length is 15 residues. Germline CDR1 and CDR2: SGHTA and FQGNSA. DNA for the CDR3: TGTGCCACCCGACTAGCGGGCAACTCCTACAATGAGCAGTTCTTC. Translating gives CATRLAGNSYNEQFF.

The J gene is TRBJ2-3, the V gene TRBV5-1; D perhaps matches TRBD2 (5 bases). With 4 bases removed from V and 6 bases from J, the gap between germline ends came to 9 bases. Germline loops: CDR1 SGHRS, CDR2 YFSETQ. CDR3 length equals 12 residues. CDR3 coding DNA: TGCGCCAGCAGCCCGGACTCCGATACGCAGTATTTT. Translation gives CASSPDSDTQYF.

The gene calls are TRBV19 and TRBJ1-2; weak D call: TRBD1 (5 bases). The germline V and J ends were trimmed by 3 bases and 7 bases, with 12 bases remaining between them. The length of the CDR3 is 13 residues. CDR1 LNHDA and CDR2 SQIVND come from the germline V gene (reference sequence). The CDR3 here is CASSIRVGLGYTF. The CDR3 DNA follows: TGTGCCAGTAGTATCAGGGTAGGGCTTGGCTACACCTTC.